The 9 T cell receptor beta chains in this list originate from one sample, sequenced in a study of T-cell reconstitution after alpha-beta-depleted transplantation in children. Using unique molecular identifiers, the investigators prepared the TCRbeta library. Via MiXCR, TCRdb re-called the PCR reads, giving one row per CDR3 protein. The sample yields 200,000 or so distinct CDR3 sequences, 5.5% to 7% seen once. This sample comprised PBMCs, obtained before TCRalphabeta/CD19-depleted stem cell transplant. All receptors come from a girl less than two years old with combined immunodeficiency, due to receive a stem cell transplant.

This clonotype was observed many times. The chain joins TRBV20-1 to TRBJ2-7, with D perhaps given as TRBD1 or TRBD2 (7 bases each). Trimming removed 2 bases from V and 6 bases from J, with 26 bases in between. This CDR3 region has 17 residues. In germline, CDR1 is DFQATT, CDR2 SNEGSKA (reference sequence). The CDR3 sequence: CSARSHRGGVAFREQYF. CDR3 coding DNA: TGCAGTGCTAGATCCCACAGGGGAGGGGTGGCATTTCGCGAGCAGTACTTC.

This clonotype was seen more than once but under ten times. The rearrangement uses TRBV20-1 and TRBJ2-1; the match to TRBD2 covers 7 bases. The CDR3 runs to 15 residues. J lost 7 bases, V lost 0 bases, and 9 bases had no gene match. Looked up from germline, CDR1 is DFQATT and CDR2 is SNEGSKA (reference sequence). In nucleotides, the CDR3 is TGCAGTGCTAGAGATTCCCTCTGGGGGGGGAATGAGCAGTTCTTC. This sequence encodes CSARDSLWGGNEQFF.

There are many counts of this clonotype. This sequence joins TRBV20-1 and TRBJ1-4; D uncertain. V gave up 1 base and J gave up 0 bases, with 12 bases separating them. This CDR3 contains 16 residues. Germline V gene data show CDR1 as DFQATT and CDR2 as SNEGSKA (reference sequence). CDR3 loop: CSARASQKATNEKLFF. The CDR3 coding sequence is TGCAGTGCTAGAGCGTCACAGAAAGCAACTAATGAAAAACTGTTTTTT.

This clonotype has more than one count but fewer than ten. This rearrangement joins TRBV29-1 to TRBJ1-2, with a weak D call TRBD1 (6 bases). CDR1 and CDR2 from the germline V gene are SQVTM and ANQGSEA. V was trimmed by 1 base and J by 5 bases, leaving 14 bases between them. This CDR3 has 14 amino acids. DNA for the CDR3: TGCAGCGTTGAAGGACGGACAGCTTATTATGGCTACACCTTC. Its translation: CSVEGRTAYYGYTF. Together with reference TRBV29-1 and TRBJ1-2, the CDR3 gives the full variable domain: SAVISQKPSRDICQRGTSLTIQCQVDSQVTMMFWYRQQPGQSLTLIATANQGSEATYESGFVIDKFPISRPNLTFSTLTVSNMSPEDSSIYLCSVEGRTAYYGYTFGSGTRLTVV.

This clonotype was picked up many times. This chain links TRBV28 with TRBJ2-7; a possible D gene is TRBD2 (6 bases). Germline lookup yields CDR1 MDHEN and CDR2 SYDVKM. This CDR3 contains 16 residues. The germline V and J ends were trimmed by 5 bases and 5 bases, with 22 bases remaining between them. The CDR3 DNA reads TGTGCCAGCAGTACCCTTTGGCAGGGAGGTATCCACGAGCAGTACTTC. Protein product: CASSTLWQGGIHEQYF.

This clonotype has ten or more counts. V and J are TRBV6-5 and TRBJ1-1, with D uncertain. Germline values: CDR1 MNHEY, CDR2 SVGAGI. The CDR3 sequence is 15 residues long. The V end was cut by 0 bases, the J end by 0 bases, with 8 bases between. The CDR3 DNA follows: TGTGCCAGCAGTTACTCGAGGCTGCTGAACACTGAAGCTTTCTTT. Translation: CASSYSRLLNTEAFF.

The table lists this clonotype with many counts. V usage is TRBV3-1 and J usage is TRBJ2-7; D gene unclear. CDR1 LGHDT and CDR2 YNNKEL come from the germline V gene (reference sequence). This CDR3 is built from 15 residues. The V end was cut by 0 bases, the J end by 4 bases, with 13 bases between. This CDR3 reads CASSQDLVRTYEQYF. DNA of the CDR3: TGTGCCAGCAGCCAAGATCTAGTCCGCACTTACGAGCAGTACTTC.

There are many counts of this clonotype. V and J are TRBV2 and TRBJ1-5; tentatively, D is TRBD1 (5 bases). V dropped 8 bases and J dropped 4 bases, with 15 bases sitting between them. The CDR3 sequence is 14 residues long. CDR1 and CDR2 (germline): SNHLY, FYNNEI. CDR3 nucleotides: TGTGCCAGCTATCAGGGCCTTGGGAATCAGCCCCAGCATTTT. Translation gives CASYQGLGNQPQHF.

This clonotype was counted between two and nine times. The CDR3 DNA sequence: TGTGCCAGCAGCTTACCGTTCAGCCCTAATTCACCCCTCCACTTT. The encoded protein is CASSLPFSPNSPLHF. J is TRBJ1-6 and V is TRBV7-2; D gene unclear. The CDR3 length is 15 residues. V lost 2 bases and J 6 bases, leaving 11 bases between the germline ends. The germline V gene encodes CDR1 SGHTA and CDR2 FQGNSA.